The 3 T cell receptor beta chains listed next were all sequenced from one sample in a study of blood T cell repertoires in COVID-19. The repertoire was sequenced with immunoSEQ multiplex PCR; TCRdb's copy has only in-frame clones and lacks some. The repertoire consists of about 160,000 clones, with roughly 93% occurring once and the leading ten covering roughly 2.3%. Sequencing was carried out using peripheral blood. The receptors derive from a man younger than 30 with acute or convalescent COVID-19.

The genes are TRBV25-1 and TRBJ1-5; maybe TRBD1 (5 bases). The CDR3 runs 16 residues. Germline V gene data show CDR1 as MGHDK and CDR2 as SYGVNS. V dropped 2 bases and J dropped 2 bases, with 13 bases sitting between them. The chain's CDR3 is CASSEASWGGNQPQHF. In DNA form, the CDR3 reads TGTGCCAGCAGTGAAGCCTCATGGGGGGGCAATCAGCCCCAGCATTTT.

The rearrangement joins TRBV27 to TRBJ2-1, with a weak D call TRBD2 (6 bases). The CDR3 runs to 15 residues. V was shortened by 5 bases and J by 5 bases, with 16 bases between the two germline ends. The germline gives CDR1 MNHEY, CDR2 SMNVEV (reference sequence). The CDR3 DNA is TGTGCCAGCAGTCTGCCCGGGAGCTCGCACAATGAGCAGTTCTTC. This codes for CASSLPGSSHNEQFF.

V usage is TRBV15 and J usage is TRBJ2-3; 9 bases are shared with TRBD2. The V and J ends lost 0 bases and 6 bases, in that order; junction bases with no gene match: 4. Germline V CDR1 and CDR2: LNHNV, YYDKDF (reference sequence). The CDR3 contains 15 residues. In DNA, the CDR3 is TGTGCCACCAGCAGAGAGCGGGGGGGCCTGGATACGCAGTATTTT. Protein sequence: CATSRERGGLDTQYF.